This record looks at one T cell receptor beta chain sequence and its context. No antigen is known for it. The data belong to a study of identical twins. Broader study findings: Conclusions rested on cross-sectional statistics rather than following the same donors. Out-of-frame alpha sequences that twins shared showed excess low generation probability. High-abundance cord blood beta clonotypes had fewer insertions; memory repertoires showed none.

Template switching introduced a universal primer site, and the cDNA bore unique molecular identifiers. In TCRdb, the 5' RACE reads were re-called with MiXCR into one record per CDR3 protein. The sample carries 460,000 or so distinct CDR3 sequences, 14% recorded once. The CDR3 has 15 amino acids. Separately, the same data were catalogued under a study of yellow fever vaccine responses in identical twins.

The TCR was taken from a woman under 30 in good health. V gene TRBV1 combines with J gene TRBJ2-3; the table's D call, TRBD2, has no DNA check behind it. TRBV1 is listed as a pseudogene. Specimen: CD4+ T cells sorted from blood. CDR3 in amino acids: CTSSPGLVLPPAPYF. CDR3 nucleotide sequence: TGCACCAGCAGCCCGGGACTAGTCTTACCCCCAGCTCCCTATTTT.